This T cell receptor beta chain was recovered during a study of blood T cell repertoires in COVID-19. Study as a whole: The United States, Italy and Spain provided the acute and convalescent COVID-19 samples.

Here immunoSEQ multiplex PCR was the method, and the copy in TCRdb shows in-frame clones only, minus some. Here the sample spans approximately 180,000 clones, roughly 76% being singletons. Germline lookup yields CDR1 MNHEY and CDR2 SVGAGI. The CDR3 extends over 15 amino acids. V lost 2 bases and J lost 6; bases outside the gene matches: 7. The V gene is TRBV6-5, the J gene TRBJ1-2; 9 nucleotides align to TRBD1. The clonotype was recovered from a woman older than 75 with COVID-19, enrolled during active disease. Sample: peripheral blood. DNA of the CDR3: TGTGCCAGCAGTTACCACCGGGACAGGGATAATGGCTACACCTTC. Its protein product is CASSYHRDRDNGYTF.